Sequencing of this T cell receptor beta chain was carried out in a study of shared clonotypes between healthy human individuals. CD45RO-negative cells were positively selected for CCR7, leaving out terminally differentiated effector memory CD45RA+ cells. V lost 4 bases to trimming and J lost 0 bases, with 14 bases between them. CDR3 length equals 16 residues. The germline V gene has CDR1 MGHRA and CDR2 YSYEKL. General study points: Non-shared clonotypes displayed generation probabilities falling below those of clonotypes present in all four donors.

Comment on this clone: Its antigen is not identified.

The study ran the assay at deep level. Once extracted for a subset, genomic DNA was divided evenly among several immunoSEQ plates. TCRdb keeps only in-frame clones here, not all; method: immunoSEQ multiplex PCR. The profile shows some 2,100,000 clones, about 93% of them singletons. The V call is TRBV4-1, the J call TRBJ2-3; D gene unclear. This TCR was recovered from a young man in good health. Some clones in this sample may be carry-over from other donors' samples. The source material was naive CD8+ T cells from PBMCs. CDR3 protein: CASSPLRGTSTDTQYF. The DNA for the CDR3 is TGCGCCAGCAGCCCTCTTCGCGGAACTAGCACAGATACGCAGTATTTT.